The present T cell receptor (beta chain) was sequenced within a study of CD8+ T cells in alopecia areata. On the study more broadly: Treated patients were given oral tofacitinib, which was dosed at 5 to 10 mg twice daily.

In the case of this clone: Its matching antigen is unknown.

Germline V gene data show CDR1 as MNHEY and CDR2 as SVGAGI. CDR3 length: 13 amino acids. The V end was cut by 5 bases, the J end by 3 bases, with 10 bases between. The treatment denotes: oral pan-JAK inhibitor, 5-10 mg twice daily. Researchers picked out CD4+ and CD8+ T cells from PBMCs by sorting. Findings and caveats of the study: Scalp lesions, especially in alopecia totalis/universalis, had higher clonality than normal scalp. Sequenced scalp T cells also include alphabeta T cells resident in normal skin.

TCR sequencing used cDNA made by reverse transcription of extracted RNA. TCRdb keeps only in-frame clones here, not all; method: immunoSEQ multiplex PCR. This sample has over 200,000 clones, with over 60% found just once. This clonotype was sampled from a human donor with alopecia areata. This chain links TRBV6-5 with TRBJ1-1; D might be TRBD1 (6 bases). The sample was CD4+ T cells sorted from blood, taken at week 4, from a patient treated with tofacitinib. In DNA, the CDR3 is TGTGCCAGCAGTCTTGGACAGTACACTGAAGCTTTCTTT. Translated: CASSLGQYTEAFF.